This TCR beta chain was sequenced during a study of blood T cell repertoires in COVID-19. CDR1 is SGDLS, CDR2 YYNGEE, per germline. The CDR3 is 14 amino acids. Losses at the gene ends were 3 bases for V and 8 bases for J; bases not matched to a gene: 5. Original analysis: Amplification from reference gene primers served as the basis for estimated nucleated cell counts. Assay used: immunoSEQ multiplex PCR; TCRdb lists only in-frame clones, some missing. That table furnishes V, J and clone size, whereas the DNA furnished D and trimming. The sample has around 110,000 clones; roughly 88% are singletons. Sequenced sample: peripheral blood. V usage is TRBV9 and J usage is TRBJ2-1, with 10 nucleotides matching TRBD2. The sequence was obtained from a woman in her 70s with acute or convalescent COVID-19. The CDR3 DNA is TGTGCCAGCAGCGAGACTAGCGGGTACGATGAGCAGTTCTTC. This codes for CASSETSGYDEQFF.